One sample yielded the 27 T cell receptor beta chains listed below, sequenced in a study of long-term antiretroviral therapy in people with HIV. Researchers ran immunoSEQ v3.0 at survey level. Sequencing was performed with immunoSEQ multiplex PCR; in TCRdb, only in-frame clones are kept and a portion is missing. The sample shows 15,000 to 20,000 clones, approximately 95% of them seen only once. The specimen comprised unsorted PBMCs, sampled less than 11 years after starting antiretroviral therapy. The receptors originated from a man aged 30-40 years with HIV.

The chain joins TRBV2 to TRBJ1-5; 9 bases agree with TRBD1. The V and J ends lost 4 bases and 7 bases, in that order; junction bases with no gene match: 5. Germline assignment: CDR1 SNHLY and CDR2 FYNNEI. This CDR3 region has 14 residues. In nucleotides, the CDR3 is TGTGCCAGCAGTGGACAGGGGGTATACCAGCCCCAGCATTTT. Protein sequence: CASSGQGVYQPQHF.

The chain has TRBV5-1 and TRBJ2-3; D is uncertain. Deletions cut 2 bases from V and 3 bases from J, with 4 bases between. Looked up from germline, CDR1 is SGHRS and CDR2 is YFSETQ. This CDR3 has 12 residues. CDR3 protein: CASSLPTDTQYF. The CDR3 DNA sequence: TGCGCCAGCAGCTTACCGACAGATACGCAGTATTTT.

V and J are TRBV7-9 and TRBJ2-3, with 9 positions matching TRBD1. The CDR3 has 18 residues. After removal of 2 bases from V and 4 bases from J, the junction contained 13 bases not matched to a gene. Germline CDR1 and CDR2: SEHNR and FQNEAQ (reference sequence). The DNA of the CDR3 is TGTGCCAGCAGCTTATCGGCGCGAACAGGGGGCAGCTCAGATACGCAGTATTTT. Translation gives CASSLSARTGGSSDTQYF.

V is TRBV5-6 and J is TRBJ2-5; possibly TRBD1 for D (5 bases). Germline lookup yields CDR1 SGHDT and CDR2 YYEEEE. The CDR3 covers 15 residues. Deletions cut 5 bases from V and 3 bases from J, with 17 bases between. The CDR3 spells CASRTDRGSEETQYF. The CDR3 nucleotides read TGTGCCAGCAGAACGGATAGGGGCAGTGAAGAGACCCAGTACTTC.

V gene TRBV28 combines with J gene TRBJ1-5; 8 nucleotides match TRBD1. Germline assignment: CDR1 MDHEN and CDR2 SYDVKM. The CDR3 has 14 amino acids. The V segment lost 2 bases and the J segment 5 bases; nucleotides outside the gene matches: 2. This CDR3 is CASSLVRGHQPQHF. The DNA of the CDR3 is TGTGCCAGCAGTTTAGTCAGGGGGCATCAGCCCCAGCATTTT.

The chain uses TRBV6-5 and TRBJ1-1; D is unclear. V shed 2 bases and J shed 0 bases, with 10 bases lying between them. Germline V gives CDR1 MNHEY, CDR2 SVGAGI. The CDR3 has 15 amino acids. CDR3 sequence: CASSYRESMNTEAFF. The CDR3 region has the DNA TGTGCCAGCAGTTACAGGGAAAGCATGAACACTGAAGCTTTCTTT.

The chain couples TRBV6-1 to TRBJ2-7; 9 bases line up with TRBD1. CDR1 is MNHNS, CDR2 SASEGT, per germline. V was pared by 7 bases and J by 3 bases, with 7 bases of the junction left unmatched. The CDR3 length is 14 residues. The CDR3 loop is CASIPGTGIYEQYV. For the CDR3, the DNA is TGTGCCAGCATCCCCGGGACAGGGATCTACGAGCAGTACGTC.

This sequence joins TRBV7-3 and TRBJ2-1, with 8 nucleotides matching TRBD1. Trimming at V came to 9 bases and at J to 0 bases, leaving 7 bases not matched to a gene. Germline CDR1 reads SGHTA; CDR2 reads FQGTGA. The length of the CDR3 is 15 residues. The CDR3 reads CASSGQGGSYNEQFF. The CDR3, as DNA: TGTGCCAGTTCCGGACAGGGTGGCTCCTACAATGAGCAGTTCTTC.

This chain joins TRBV7-2 and TRBJ2-1; 9 nucleotides line up with TRBD2. CDR1 and CDR2 (germline): SGHTA, FQGNSA. J was trimmed by 4 bases and V by 5 bases; bases with no gene match: 9. This CDR3 has 16 amino acids. The CDR3 region is CASSRPGLASYNEQFF. CDR3 DNA: TGTGCCAGCAGCAGACCGGGACTAGCTTCATACAATGAGCAGTTCTTC.

This sequence joins TRBV5-4 and TRBJ2-3; 8 bases fit TRBD2. J lost 1 base, V lost 1 base, and 2 bases had no gene match. Germline V lookup: CDR1 SGHNT, CDR2 YYREEE (reference sequence). The CDR3 contains 15 residues. CDR3 amino acids: CASSLKAGGTDTQYF. CDR3 bases: TGTGCCAGCAGCTTGAAAGCGGGGGGCACAGATACGCAGTATTTT.

V usage is TRBV7-3 and J usage is TRBJ2-2; unclear D gene. The CDR3 is 12 residues long. Germline V lookup: CDR1 SGHTA, CDR2 FQGTGA. The V and J ends lost 5 bases and 7 bases respectively, with 8 bases between them. This chain's CDR3 is CASSPQDGELFF. DNA for the CDR3: TGTGCCAGCAGCCCCCAGGACGGGGAGCTGTTTTTT.

The rearrangement uses TRBV6-1 and TRBJ1-2; TRBD1 might be the D (5 bases). CDR1 and CDR2 (germline): MNHNS, SASEGT. The V end was cut by 2 bases, the J end by 5 bases, with 12 bases between. The CDR3 extends over 14 amino acids. CDR3 nucleotides: TGTGCCAGCAGTGAACTCAGGGATGAGTATGGCTACACCTTC. Its translation is CASSELRDEYGYTF.

J is TRBJ2-2 and V is TRBV9; D uncertain. V dropped 0 bases and J dropped 5 bases, with 8 bases sitting between them. The CDR3 is 14 residues long. In germline, CDR1 is SGDLS, CDR2 YYNGEE. The CDR3 loop is CASSVGFGTGELFF. The CDR3, as DNA: TGTGCCAGCAGCGTAGGGTTTGGTACCGGGGAGCTGTTTTTT.

J is TRBJ1-1 and V is TRBV7-2; tentative D call: TRBD1 (6 bases). Trimming removed 2 bases from V and 4 bases from J, with 8 bases in between. This CDR3 is 13 amino acids long. Germline V gene sequence: CDR1 SGHTA, CDR2 FQGNSA. The CDR3 region has the DNA TGTGCCAGCAGCTTACGGACAGCCACTGAAGCTTTCTTT. Translation: CASSLRTATEAFF.

The chain couples TRBV18 to TRBJ1-6; D possibly corresponds to TRBD1 (6 bases). In germline, CDR1 is KGHSH, CDR2 LQKENI. The CDR3 is 15 residues long. V shed 5 bases and J shed 5 bases, with 13 bases lying between them. This CDR3 is CASSTQEGDNSPLHF. CDR3 in DNA: TGTGCCAGCTCAACCCAAGAGGGGGATAATTCACCCCTCCACTTT.

The chain recombines TRBV12-2 with TRBJ2-5; the D call TRBD2 from the table was never checked on the DNA. TRBV12-2 is a pseudogene. CDR3 length: 16 amino acids. This CDR3 is CASRAPRERSGETQYF. The CDR3 DNA reads as TGTGCAAGTCGCGCCCCCCGGGAAAGATCTGGGGAGACCCAGTACTTC.

The CDR3 coding sequence is TGTGCCAGCAGCCGCACGGTTCAATTCTCTGAAGCTTTCTTT. Its translation is CASSRTVQFSEAFF. The rearrangement links TRBV11-2 to TRBJ1-1; D is uncertain. Germline CDR1 is SGHAT and CDR2 is FQNNGV. Trimming removed 5 bases at V and 6 bases at J, with 16 bases between. This CDR3 has 14 residues.

The J gene is TRBJ2-7, the V gene TRBV6-1; 11 bases are shared with TRBD1. The CDR3 has 17 residues. Germline assignment: CDR1 MNHNS and CDR2 SASEGT. V shed 2 bases and J 4 bases; nucleotides not matched to a gene: 10. The CDR3 bases are TGTGCCAGCAGTGAATATGGGACAGGGGGAAATCGATACGAGCAGTACTTC. The encoded protein is CASSEYGTGGNRYEQYF.

The V and J genes are TRBV6-4 and TRBJ1-2; 7 bases are shared with TRBD1. The CDR3 is 16 residues long. Germline loops: CDR1 MRHNA, CDR2 SNTAGT. Trimming removed 0 bases from V and 4 bases from J; junction bases left unmatched: 8. Here the CDR3 reads CASSDSSSGGSYGYTF. The CDR3 coding sequence is TGTGCCAGCAGTGACTCGAGTTCAGGGGGTAGCTATGGCTACACCTTC.

The rearrangement uses TRBV7-6 and TRBJ2-2; unclear D gene. This CDR3 has 13 residues. The ends were cut back, 5 bases at V and 0 bases at J, with 4 bases in the middle. Germline V gene lookup returns CDR1 SGHVS and CDR2 FNYEAQ. The CDR3 bases are TGTGCCAGCAGCATGTCGAACACCGGGGAGCTGTTTTTT. This sequence encodes CASSMSNTGELFF.

The chain has TRBV10-1 and TRBJ2-3, with 13 bases fitting TRBD2. CDR1 and CDR2 from the germline V gene are WNHNN and SYGVQD (reference sequence). The CDR3 sequence is 13 residues long. V gave up 5 bases and J gave up 8 bases; unmatched junction bases: 1. CDR3: CASSTSGGVTQYF. For the CDR3, the DNA is TGCGCCAGCAGTACTAGCGGGGGGGTTACGCAGTATTTT.

This sequence joins TRBV13 and TRBJ2-7; D perhaps matches TRBD1 (6 bases). Trimming left V 3 bases short and J 0 bases short, with 9 bases between. The CDR3 runs to 14 residues. Germline assignment: CDR1 PRHDT and CDR2 FYEKMQ (reference sequence). DNA for the CDR3: TGTGCCAGCAGCTTCCGGGACACCTCCTACGAGCAGTACGTC. Protein product: CASSFRDTSYEQYV.

The genes are TRBV7-8 and TRBJ2-1; D gene uncertain. V lost 7 bases and J lost 0, with 13 bases in between. The germline gives CDR1 SGHVS, CDR2 FQNEAQ. The length of the CDR3 is 15 residues. The CDR3 reads CASTYTLSSYNEQFF. CDR3 bases: TGTGCCAGCACATACACCCTTAGCTCCTACAATGAGCAGTTCTTC.

The chain couples TRBV6-5 to TRBJ1-5; no clear D gene. The CDR3 runs 13 residues. Per germline, CDR1 MNHEY and CDR2 SVGAGI. V lost 1 base, J lost 7 bases, and 8 bases lay in between. DNA of the CDR3: TGTGCCAGCAGTTACTTTTCGGGGCAGCCCCAGCATTTT. This translates into CASSYFSGQPQHF.

Only a few counts were recorded for this clone. This chain connects TRBV7-6 to TRBJ2-2; the D is unclear. The CDR3 spans 13 residues. Between the trimmed V and J ends, which lost 4 bases and 0 bases, there was a span of 3 bases. The germline V gene encodes CDR1 SGHVS and CDR2 FNYEAQ. The chain's CDR3 is CASSSPNTGELFF. The CDR3 DNA sequence: TGTGCCAGCAGCTCGCCGAACACCGGGGAGCTGTTTTTT.

V and J are TRBV20-1 and TRBJ1-1; D ambiguous. Germline V gene sequence: CDR1 DFQATT, CDR2 SNEGSKA (reference sequence). This CDR3 comprises 11 residues. The V and J ends lost 0 bases and 4 bases respectively, with 3 bases between them. Here the CDR3 reads CSARDATEAFF. The DNA for the CDR3 is TGCAGTGCTAGAGATGCCACTGAAGCTTTCTTT.

CDR3 sequence: CASSLSGGGNEQFF. For the CDR3, the DNA is TGTGCCAGCAGTTTATCAGGGGGCGGGAATGAGCAGTTCTTC. The J gene is TRBJ2-1, the V gene TRBV28; 8 nucleotides agree with TRBD1. Trimming removed 1 base from V and 7 bases from J; junction bases left unmatched: 3. The length of the CDR3 is 14 residues. Germline CDR1 MDHEN, CDR2 SYDVKM. Full variable domain (outside the CDR3, taken from reference TRBV28 and TRBJ2-1): DVKVTQSSRYLVKRTGEKVFLECVQDMDHENMFWYRQDPGLGLRLIYFSYDVKMKEKGDIPEGYSVSREKKERFSLILESASTNQTSMYLCASSLSGGGNEQFFGPGTRLTVL.